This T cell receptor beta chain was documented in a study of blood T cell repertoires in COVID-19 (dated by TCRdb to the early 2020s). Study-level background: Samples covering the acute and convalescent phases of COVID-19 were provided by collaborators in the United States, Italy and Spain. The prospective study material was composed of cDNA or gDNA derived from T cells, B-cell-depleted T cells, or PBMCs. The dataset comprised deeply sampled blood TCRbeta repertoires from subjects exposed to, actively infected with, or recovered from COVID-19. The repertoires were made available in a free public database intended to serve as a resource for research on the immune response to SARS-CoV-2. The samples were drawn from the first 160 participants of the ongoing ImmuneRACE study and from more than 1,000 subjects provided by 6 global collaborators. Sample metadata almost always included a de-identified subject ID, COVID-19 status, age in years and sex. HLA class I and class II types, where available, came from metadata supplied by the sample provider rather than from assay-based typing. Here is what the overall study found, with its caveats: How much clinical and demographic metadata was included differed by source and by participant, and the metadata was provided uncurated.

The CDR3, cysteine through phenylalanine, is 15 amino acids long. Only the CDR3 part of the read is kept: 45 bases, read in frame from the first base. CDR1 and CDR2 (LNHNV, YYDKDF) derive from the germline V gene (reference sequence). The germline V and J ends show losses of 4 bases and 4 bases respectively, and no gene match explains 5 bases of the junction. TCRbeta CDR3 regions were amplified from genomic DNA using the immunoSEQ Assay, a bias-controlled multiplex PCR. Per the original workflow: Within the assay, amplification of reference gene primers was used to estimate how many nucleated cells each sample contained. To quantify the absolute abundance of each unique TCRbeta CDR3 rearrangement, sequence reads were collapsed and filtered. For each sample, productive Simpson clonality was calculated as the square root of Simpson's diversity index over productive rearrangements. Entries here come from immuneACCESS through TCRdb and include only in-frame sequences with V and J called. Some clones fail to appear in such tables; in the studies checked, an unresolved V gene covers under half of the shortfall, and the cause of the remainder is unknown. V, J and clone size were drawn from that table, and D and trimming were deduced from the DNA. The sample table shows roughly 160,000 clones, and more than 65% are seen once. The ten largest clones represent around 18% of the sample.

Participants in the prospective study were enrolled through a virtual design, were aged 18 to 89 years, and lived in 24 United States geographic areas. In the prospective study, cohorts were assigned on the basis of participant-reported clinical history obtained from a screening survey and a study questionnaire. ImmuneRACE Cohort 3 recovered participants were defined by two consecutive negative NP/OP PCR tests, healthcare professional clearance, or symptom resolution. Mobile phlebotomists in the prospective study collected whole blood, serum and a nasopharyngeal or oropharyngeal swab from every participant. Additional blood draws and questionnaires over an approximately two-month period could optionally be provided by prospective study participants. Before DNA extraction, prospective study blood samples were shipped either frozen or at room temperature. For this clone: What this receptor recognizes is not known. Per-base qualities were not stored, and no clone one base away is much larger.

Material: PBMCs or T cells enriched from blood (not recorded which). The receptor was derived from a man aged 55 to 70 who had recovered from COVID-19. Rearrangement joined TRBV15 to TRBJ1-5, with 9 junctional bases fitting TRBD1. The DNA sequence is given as TGTGCCACCAGCACCCCTGGGACAGGGAATCAGCCCCAGCATTTT. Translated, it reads CATSTPGTGNQPQHF.